This T cell receptor (beta chain) was captured in a study of beta chain features in type 1 diabetes. Across the whole study: Similarity in age, gender and cell yields was seen between patients and healthy donors.

This clone was observed a handful of times. Cell sorting via CD45RO/CCR7/CD25/CD127/CD95/CD27 was performed to obtain CD4+ naive, central memory, regulatory and stem cell-like memory cells. The V segment lost 4 bases and the J segment 3 bases; nucleotides outside the gene matches: 8. Germline V gives CDR1 SGDLS, CDR2 YYNGEE. CDR3 length: 15 residues. Reverse transcription of all isolated RNA meant that expressed TCRB transcripts were sequenced. An average about 3.8 million reads came from naive, central memory and regulatory T cell samples. Using immunoSEQ multiplex PCR, the repertoire was profiled, and TCRdb retains in-frame clones only, with some absent. The repertoire has under 450,000 clones, approximately 15% of them found once; the top ten carry 0.035% to 0.045%.

The chain employs TRBV9 and TRBJ2-7, with 9 bases aligning to TRBD2. The sequenced sample was naive CD4+ T cells from blood. This TCR derives from a young man in good health. Here the CDR3 reads CASSPHSGGSYEQYF. The CDR3 nucleotides are TGTGCCAGCAGCCCCCACAGCGGGGGGAGCTACGAGCAGTACTTC.